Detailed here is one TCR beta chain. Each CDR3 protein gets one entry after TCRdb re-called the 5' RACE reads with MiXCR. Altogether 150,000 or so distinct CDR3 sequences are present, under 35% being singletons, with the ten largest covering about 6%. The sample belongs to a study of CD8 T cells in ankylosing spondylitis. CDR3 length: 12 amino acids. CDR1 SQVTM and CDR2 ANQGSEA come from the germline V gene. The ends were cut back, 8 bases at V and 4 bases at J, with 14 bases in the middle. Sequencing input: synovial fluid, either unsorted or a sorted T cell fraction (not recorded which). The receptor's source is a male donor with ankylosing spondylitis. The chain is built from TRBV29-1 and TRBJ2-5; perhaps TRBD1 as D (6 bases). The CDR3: CSLSQGPETQYF. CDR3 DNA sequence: TGCAGCCTGTCACAGGGTCCAGAGACCCAGTACTTC.